The 13 T cell receptor beta chains listed next were all sequenced from one sample in a study of blood T cell repertoires in COVID-19. Repertoires were generated with immunoSEQ multiplex PCR, while TCRdb's copy carries only in-frame clones and drops some. This table holds approximately 300,000 clones, around 89% found once. The material sequenced was peripheral blood. All receptors derive from a woman in her forties or fifties with COVID-19, enrolled during active disease.

The chain joins TRBV15 to TRBJ2-1; possibly TRBD2 for D (7 bases). The V and J ends lost 4 bases and 3 bases respectively, with 16 bases between them. The CDR3 length is 16 residues. Germline assignment: CDR1 LNHNV and CDR2 YYDKDF (reference sequence). In DNA, the CDR3 is TGTGCCACCAGCAAGCGTGCAGGGGAGGGCTACAATGAGCAGTTCTTC. It encodes CATSKRAGEGYNEQFF.

This clone has only one observation. J is TRBJ2-2 and V is TRBV27, with 10 bases that match TRBD2. Germline V gene lookup returns CDR1 MNHEY and CDR2 SMNVEV (reference sequence). The CDR3 has 14 residues. Trimming removed 10 bases from V and 4 bases from J; junction bases left unmatched: 6. The CDR3 DNA sequence: TGTGCCACAACCGGGACTAGCGTCACCGGGGAGCTGTTTTTT. As protein: CATTGTSVTGELFF.

The chain couples TRBV5-1 to TRBJ1-2, with 10 positions matching TRBD1. V lost 7 bases, J lost 0 bases, and 9 bases stayed unmatched. This CDR3 comprises 16 residues. CDR1 and CDR2 (germline): SGHRS, YFSETQ. The DNA of the CDR3 is TGCGCCAGCCATGAACCAGGACAGGGGGCTAACTATGGCTACACCTTC. It encodes CASHEPGQGANYGYTF.

This chain joins TRBV27 and TRBJ2-1; TRBD2 aligns across 9 bases. The CDR3 length is 14 residues. Germline-derived CDR1 and CDR2 are MNHEY and SMNVEV (reference sequence). V lost 5 bases, J lost 8 bases, and 7 bases stayed unmatched. In nucleotides, the CDR3 is TGTGCCAGCAGTCGAAAGCGGGGGGAATATGAGCAGTTCTTC. This translates into CASSRKRGEYEQFF.

This sequence joins TRBV10-3 and TRBJ2-7; D may be TRBD2 (5 bases). The CDR3 covers 14 residues. The V end lost 3 bases, the J end lost 0 bases, and 9 bases lay between the germline ends. The germline V gene encodes CDR1 ENHRY and CDR2 SYGVKD. The CDR3 DNA reads TGTGCCATCAGTGAAACTACTAGCTCCTACGAGCAGTACTTC. This translates into CAISETTSSYEQYF.

V usage is TRBV6-5 and J usage is TRBJ2-7, with D tentatively TRBD2 (6 bases). Germline lookup yields CDR1 MNHEY and CDR2 SVGAGI. The CDR3 length is 14 residues. V lost 7 bases, J lost 5 bases, and 18 bases lay in between. DNA of the CDR3: TGTGCCAGCACAAAGGGGCAGGGAGGAAACGAGCAGTACTTC. Amino acid sequence: CASTKGQGGNEQYF.

The chain recombines TRBV5-1 with TRBJ2-1; the match to TRBD2 covers 7 bases. This CDR3 has 15 residues. The ends lost 3 bases at V and 9 bases at J; junction bases unmatched: 12. Germline-derived CDR1 and CDR2 are SGHRS and YFSETQ. The DNA for the CDR3 is TGCGCCAGCAGCTCGCTGGGGGGGGGACTAAGTGAGCAGTTCTTC. It codes for CASSSLGGGLSEQFF.

J is TRBJ2-2 and V is TRBV25-1, with D perhaps matching TRBD2 (5 bases). Germline CDR1 MGHDK, CDR2 SYGVNS. V lost 7 bases, J lost 1 base, and 7 bases lay in between. This CDR3 has 13 residues. CDR3 sequence: CASTGKNTGELFF. The CDR3 DNA reads as TGTGCCAGCACCGGGAAGAACACCGGGGAGCTGTTTTTT. The variable domain in full, with the rest retrieved from reference TRBV25-1 and TRBJ2-2, is EADIYQTPRYLVIGTGKKITLECSQTMGHDKMYWYQQDPGMELHLIHYSYGVNSTEKGDLSSESTVSRIRTEHFPLTLESARPSHTSQYLCASTGKNTGELFFGEGSRLTVL.

The gene calls are TRBV5-4 and TRBJ2-7; 7 bases are shared with TRBD1. In germline, CDR1 is SGHNT, CDR2 YYREEE (reference sequence). The CDR3 contains 14 residues. Losses at the gene ends were 0 bases for V and 1 base for J; bases not matched to a gene: 1. CDR3 amino acids: CASSLDRGSYEQYF. CDR3 coding DNA: TGTGCCAGCAGCTTGGACAGGGGATCCTACGAGCAGTACTTC. Using reference TRBV5-4 and TRBJ2-7 for the parts outside the CDR3, the full variable domain is ETGVTQSPTHLIKTRGQQVTLRCSSQSGHNTVSWYQQALGQGPQFIFQYYREEENGRGNFPPRFSGLQFPNYSSELNVNALELDDSALYLCASSLDRGSYEQYFGPGTRLTVT.

This rearrangement joins TRBV5-4 to TRBJ1-4; D ambiguous. CDR3 length: 14 residues. Germline V lookup: CDR1 SGHNT, CDR2 YYREEE (reference sequence). V lost 0 bases, J lost 5 bases, and 8 bases lay in between. Written as DNA, the CDR3 is TGTGCCAGCAGCTTGGACAGAATAAATGAAAAACTGTTTTTT. The encoded protein is CASSLDRINEKLFF.

The chain uses TRBV12-3 or TRBV12-4 and TRBJ1-2; 9 positions agree with TRBD1. The CDR3 extends over 13 amino acids. The J segment lost 9 bases and the V segment lost 6 bases, leaving 8 bases of the junction unmatched. Here the CDR3 reads CASREGQGSSYTF. CDR3 nucleotides: TGTGCCAGCAGGGAGGGACAGGGAAGTAGCTACACCTTC.

This clone was seen only once. The chain employs TRBV16 and TRBJ2-7; TRBD2 is a possible D gene (6 bases). The germline V and J ends were trimmed by 4 bases and 7 bases, with 20 bases remaining between them. The CDR3 loop spans 15 amino acids. From germline, CDR1 is KGHSY and CDR2 FQNENV. The CDR3 DNA reads as TGTGCCAGCAGCCTACCGGCGGGGACTCGCGGGGAGCAGTACTTC. It codes for CASSLPAGTRGEQYF. The full variable domain, its missing parts supplied by reference TRBV16 and TRBJ2-7, is GEEVAQTPKHLVRGEGQKAKLYCAPIKGHSYVFWYQQVLKNEFKFLISFQNENVFDETGMPKERFSAKCLPNSPCSLEIQATKLEDSAVYFCASSLPAGTRGEQYFGPGTRLTVT.

In DNA form, the CDR3 reads TGTGCCAGCAGCGTAGACTTCAAACGCCTCAATGAGCAGTTCTTC. Its translation: CASSVDFKRLNEQFF. The rearrangement links TRBV9 to TRBJ2-1; D gene uncertain. Germline CDR1 SGDLS, CDR2 YYNGEE. The CDR3 length is 15 residues. V was shortened by 0 bases and J by 6 bases, with 13 bases between the two germline ends.